These 15 T cell receptor beta chains originate from one sample sequenced in a study of CD8 T cells in ankylosing spondylitis. Using its own MiXCR run on the 5' RACE reads, TCRdb lists one record per CDR3 protein. The sample contains 300,000 to 350,000 distinct CDR3 sequences, about 20% of which appear only once. The sequencing input was blood, either unsorted or a sorted T cell fraction (not recorded which). These TCRs come from a female donor with ankylosing spondylitis or in good health (not recorded which).

This chain joins TRBV10-3 and TRBJ1-2, with no clear D. Germline CDR1 is ENHRY and CDR2 is SYGVKD. Trimming left V 3 bases short and J 4 bases short, with 6 bases between. The CDR3 contains 12 residues. CDR3 protein: CAISEPLYGYTF. CDR3 bases: TGTGCCATCAGTGAACCACTCTATGGCTACACCTTC.

In its sample, this clonotype was seen many times. The chain carries TRBV4-3 and TRBJ1-1; no firm D call. The CDR3 length is 13 residues. Germline lookup yields CDR1 LGHNA and CDR2 YSLEER. Trimming took 6 bases from V and 0 from J, leaving 8 bases between them. The CDR3 region is CASRLDLNTEAFF. CDR3 bases: TGCGCCAGCAGGCTAGATTTGAACACTGAAGCTTTCTTT.

The chain links TRBV6-1 to TRBJ2-1, with a possible D match to TRBD2 (6 bases). Germline V gene lookup returns CDR1 MNHNS and CDR2 SASEGT. The CDR3 length is 14 residues. With 10 bases removed from V and 5 bases from J, the gap between germline ends came to 18 bases. The DNA for the CDR3 is TGTGCCACCACCGCAGGACTACTTAACAATGAGCAGTTCTTC. The encoded protein is CATTAGLLNNEQFF.

This chain connects TRBV29-1 to TRBJ2-1, with a weak D call TRBD1 (6 bases). The CDR3 loop spans 16 amino acids. CDR1 is SQVTM, CDR2 ANQGSEA, per germline. V dropped 0 bases and J dropped 7 bases, with 19 bases sitting between them. The CDR3 region is CSVEDQQGPVGNEQFF. For the CDR3, the DNA is TGCAGCGTTGAAGATCAACAGGGCCCGGTAGGGAATGAGCAGTTCTTC.

V is TRBV2 and J is TRBJ2-7; D might be TRBD1 (5 bases). The germline CDR1 and CDR2 sequences are SNHLY and FYNNEI. The CDR3 consists of 12 residues. The V and J ends lost 8 bases and 3 bases respectively, with 11 bases between them. CDR3 nucleotides: TGTGCCAGCCAGACAGCCTTCTACGAGCAGTACTTC. Its translation is CASQTAFYEQYF.

The chain combines TRBV6-6 with TRBJ2-1, with 8 bases aligning to TRBD1. V lost 6 bases to trimming and J lost 8 bases; unmatched junction nucleotides: 6. In germline, CDR1 is MNHNY, CDR2 SVGAGI (reference sequence). The CDR3 sequence is 13 residues long. CDR3 DNA: TGTGCCAGCAGGGGGACAGGTCACGATGAGCAGTTCTTC. Residues: CASRGTGHDEQFF.

This clonotype came up a few times. This chain links TRBV27 with TRBJ2-3; no clear D gene. V lost 10 bases, J lost 6 bases, and 14 bases lay in between. This CDR3 has 12 amino acids. Germline V gives CDR1 MNHEY, CDR2 SMNVEV (reference sequence). The CDR3 region is CATSPGRDTQYF. CDR3 DNA: TGTGCCACCTCTCCCGGAAGGGATACGCAGTATTTT.

This chain connects TRBV10-3 to TRBJ2-5; 7 positions agree with TRBD2. The CDR3 extends over 14 amino acids. V dropped 7 bases and J dropped 5; count of bases not matched to a gene: 10. Germline V gene sequence: CDR1 ENHRY, CDR2 SYGVKD. For the CDR3, the DNA is TGTGCCATCAAACCTGGCGGGAGTCGGGAGACCCAGTACTTC. The encoded protein is CAIKPGGSRETQYF.

This clonotype has ten or more counts. The chain employs TRBV20-1 and TRBJ1-3; the D is unclear. The V end was cut by 3 bases, the J end by 4 bases, with 10 bases between. CDR1 and CDR2 from the germline V gene are DFQATT and SNEGSKA (reference sequence). The CDR3 consists of 13 residues. CDR3 sequence reads: CSARWSLGNTIYF. The CDR3 DNA reads as TGCAGTGCTAGGTGGTCCCTCGGAAACACCATATATTTT.

This clonotype came up a few times. The V call is TRBV29-1, the J call TRBJ1-1, with TRBD1 matching over 9 bases. Germline CDR1 SQVTM, CDR2 ANQGSEA. V was pared by 2 bases and J by 10 bases, with 2 bases of the junction left unmatched. This CDR3 contains 11 residues. CDR3 coding DNA: TGCAGCGTTGAAACAGGGGGCTCAGCTTTCTTT. Amino acids: CSVETGGSAFF.

This clonotype was seen many times. This chain links TRBV29-1 with TRBJ2-1, with TRBD2 as a possible D gene (5 bases). The CDR3 spans 13 residues. The V gene lost 4 bases and the J gene lost 6 bases, with 13 bases spanning the gap. In germline, CDR1 is SQVTM, CDR2 ANQGSEA. CDR3 protein: CSVARLASNEQFF. Here the CDR3 DNA reads TGCAGCGTTGCCAGGCTAGCCAGCAATGAGCAGTTCTTC.

The chain is built from TRBV4-3 and TRBJ2-2, with TRBD2 matching over 12 bases. J lost 7 bases, V lost 4 bases, and 7 bases had no gene match. The CDR3 is 16 residues long. Germline lookup yields CDR1 LGHNA and CDR2 YSLEER. CDR3: CASSRALAGGIGELFF. The DNA for the CDR3 is TGCGCCAGCAGCCGGGCACTAGCGGGAGGCATCGGGGAGCTGTTTTTT.

This clonotype has a count of ten or more. The chain recombines TRBV4-2 with TRBJ2-7; 9 bases align to TRBD2. V gave up 1 base and J gave up 4 bases; unmatched junction bases: 5. The CDR3 contains 15 residues. Germline V gene data show CDR1 as LGHNA and CDR2 as YNFKEQ. Here the CDR3 reads CASSQGSGGSYEQYF. The CDR3 region has the DNA TGTGCCAGCAGCCAAGGGAGCGGGGGGAGTTACGAGCAGTACTTC.

This clonotype was seen ten or more times. V gene TRBV11-2 combines with J gene TRBJ2-7, with D perhaps assigned TRBD1 or TRBD2 (5 bases each). Trimming removed 5 bases from V and 6 bases from J, with 23 bases in between. The CDR3 runs 16 residues. CDR1 is SGHAT, CDR2 FQNNGV, per germline. The DNA for the CDR3 is TGTGCCAGCAGCCACCTTTCCGGGACCTCCCTCTCCGAGCAGTACTTC. Translation: CASSHLSGTSLSEQYF.

This clonotype was observed a few times. The chain employs TRBV27 and TRBJ1-5; D remains ambiguous. Germline assignment: CDR1 MNHEY and CDR2 SMNVEV (reference sequence). Trimming shortened V by 5 bases and J by 1 base, and 12 bases separated the two germline ends. This CDR3 region has 15 residues. The CDR3 DNA reads TGTGCCAGCAGTAAGGCCCTCTCGAGCAATCAGCCCCAGCATTTT. Translation: CASSKALSSNQPQHF.